This entry is about one TCR beta chain. These data are taken from a study of blood T cell repertoires in COVID-19. Original methodology: It was from reference gene primer amplification that nucleated cell counts were estimated. Produced via immunoSEQ multiplex PCR; TCRdb's table is partial and in-frame only. V and J calls and clone size are copied from that table; D and trimming were computed from the DNA. Of about 100,000 clones listed, around four fifths are singletons. CDR1 and CDR2 (germline): KGHDR, SFDVKD. V gave up 1 base and J gave up 6 bases; unmatched junction bases: 6. CDR3 length equals 16 residues.

V and J are TRBV24-1 and TRBJ2-1, with 9 bases matching TRBD1. The sequence was collected from a man aged 65 to 85 with active or convalescent COVID-19. Sequenced input: peripheral blood. The chain's CDR3 is CATSDFRDRVGNEQFF. The CDR3 nucleotides are TGTGCCACCAGTGATTTCCGGGACAGGGTAGGCAATGAGCAGTTCTTC.